The 30 T cell receptor beta chains in this list originate from one sample, sequenced in a study of blood T cell repertoires in COVID-19. Libraries were prepared by immunoSEQ multiplex PCR; TCRdb keeps only in-frame clonotypes and omits some of them. The sample has about 75,000 clones, about nine tenths seen once. Sequencing was carried out using peripheral blood. These receptor sequences come from a human donor in a cohort sampled during active COVID-19.

The rearrangement uses TRBV9 and TRBJ2-3; D might be TRBD2 (7 bases). V dropped 2 bases and J dropped 1 base, with 11 bases sitting between them. CDR1 is SGDLS and CDR2 is YYNGEE in the germline V gene. This CDR3 comprises 15 residues. The CDR3 coding sequence is TGTGCCAGCAGCGTTTGGGAGGGGGGCACAGATACGCAGTATTTT. It translates to CASSVWEGGTDTQYF.

The chain couples TRBV19 to TRBJ1-3, with a possible D match to TRBD1 (5 bases). Trimming cost V 6 bases and J 4 bases, with 13 bases left between them. This CDR3 is 14 amino acids long. The germline gives CDR1 LNHDA, CDR2 SQIVND (reference sequence). The CDR3 DNA sequence: TGTGCCAGTAGCACCGCGGACAACGGAAACACCATATATTTT. It specifies CASSTADNGNTIYF.

The chain has TRBV28 and TRBJ2-7; D is possibly TRBD1 (7 bases). Germline CDR1 MDHEN, CDR2 SYDVKM. CDR3 length: 15 residues. The germline V and J ends were trimmed by 5 bases and 4 bases, with 18 bases remaining between them. The CDR3 nucleotides are TGTGCCAGCAGTCGATATCAGGGGGGACCGTACGAGCAGTACTTC. Protein: CASSRYQGGPYEQYF. The variable domain in full, with the rest retrieved from reference TRBV28 and TRBJ2-7, is DVKVTQSSRYLVKRTGEKVFLECVQDMDHENMFWYRQDPGLGLRLIYFSYDVKMKEKGDIPEGYSVSREKKERFSLILESASTNQTSMYLCASSRYQGGPYEQYFGPGTRLTVT.

The chain is built from TRBV6-5 and TRBJ1-2, with unresolved D. CDR3 length equals 15 residues. V was shortened by 6 bases and J by 0 bases, with 14 bases between the two germline ends. From germline, CDR1 is MNHEY and CDR2 SVGAGI. CDR3 amino acids: CASRIQREANYGYTF. In DNA, the CDR3 is TGTGCCAGCAGAATCCAACGGGAGGCTAACTATGGCTACACCTTC.

This sequence joins TRBV4-3 and TRBJ1-2; TRBD1 might be the D (6 bases). The germline V gene has CDR1 LGHNA and CDR2 YSLEER. The ends were cut back, 0 bases at V and 8 bases at J, with 16 bases in the middle. CDR3 length: 15 amino acids. CDR3 residues: CASSQEDRGAGGYTF. CDR3 coding DNA: TGCGCCAGCAGCCAAGAAGATCGGGGGGCAGGGGGCTACACCTTC.

The chain couples TRBV5-6 to TRBJ2-2, with 8 nucleotides matching TRBD2. The CDR3 is 14 residues long. Germline V CDR1 and CDR2: SGHDT, YYEEEE. V lost 6 bases, J lost 3 bases, and 4 bases stayed unmatched. The CDR3 loop reads CASKLAGYTGELFF. In nucleotides, the CDR3 is TGTGCCAGCAAGCTAGCGGGTTACACCGGGGAGCTGTTTTTT.

The chain combines TRBV28 with TRBJ2-7, with 8 positions matching TRBD2. CDR1 and CDR2 from the germline V gene are MDHEN and SYDVKM. The CDR3 sequence is 15 residues long. V dropped 6 bases and J dropped 3; count of bases not matched to a gene: 10. CDR3 coding DNA: TGTGCCAGCAGCTACGGGGGGGGCCGAGACTACGAGCAGTACTTC. Its translation: CASSYGGGRDYEQYF.

CDR3 in amino acids: CASSGGQGYTDTQYF. DNA for the CDR3: TGTGCCAGCAGTGGGGGACAGGGGTACACAGATACGCAGTATTTT. The chain combines TRBV28 with TRBJ2-3, with TRBD1 matching 10 bases. Germline trimming cut 5 bases from V and 2 bases from J; bases unmatched to any gene: 4. CDR1 is MDHEN and CDR2 is SYDVKM in the germline V gene. This CDR3 spans 15 amino acids.

In its sample, this clone was seen a few times. The genes are TRBV3-1 (or the pseudogene TRBV3-2) and TRBJ2-1, with D unresolved. This CDR3 spans 17 amino acids. With 4 bases removed from V and 4 bases from J, the gap between germline ends came to 20 bases. Germline lookup yields CDR1 LGHDT and CDR2 YNNKEL (reference sequence). Written as DNA, the CDR3 is TGTGCCAGCAGCCCGCGGTACTCGGGTCGATGTTACAATGAGCAGTTCTTC. It specifies CASSPRYSGRCYNEQFF.

V usage is TRBV12-3 or TRBV12-4 and J usage is TRBJ1-5; D is ambiguous. The CDR3 is 12 residues long. V lost 2 bases and J lost 6, with 5 bases in between. The CDR3 reads CASSLQVQPQHF. DNA for the CDR3: TGTGCCAGCAGTTTACAGGTTCAGCCCCAGCATTTT.

J is TRBJ2-7 and V is TRBV18; 8 nucleotides match TRBD1. The CDR3 spans 13 residues. V trimming: 6 bases; J trimming: 7 bases; junction bases outside the gene matches: 8. CDR1 is KGHSH, CDR2 LQKENI, per germline. The DNA for the CDR3 is TGTGCCAGCTCCTTTGGACAGGGCGGTGAGCAGTACTTC. Translated, it gives CASSFGQGGEQYF.

The chain carries TRBV5-4 and TRBJ1-6; D ambiguous. The CDR3 has 16 amino acids. Germline V gene data show CDR1 as SGHNT and CDR2 as YYREEE (reference sequence). V gave up 0 bases and J gave up 10 bases, with 17 bases separating them. The CDR3 is CASSLDPSSIGSPLHF. CDR3 bases: TGTGCCAGCAGCTTGGACCCCAGTTCGATCGGGTCACCCCTCCACTTT.

The V and J genes are TRBV6-2 or TRBV6-3 and TRBJ2-1, with 7 bases lining up with TRBD2. This CDR3 spans 16 amino acids. The J segment lost 2 bases and the V segment lost 6 bases, leaving 10 bases of the junction unmatched. Germline assignment: CDR1 MNHEY and CDR2 SVGEGT. The CDR3 sequence: CASRYTGGVAYNEQFF. The CDR3 nucleotides read TGTGCCAGCAGGTACACGGGGGGAGTGGCCTACAATGAGCAGTTCTTC.

This chain joins TRBV7-3 and TRBJ2-1; no firm D call. Per the germline V gene, CDR1 is SGHTA and CDR2 is FQGTGA. The CDR3 contains 13 residues. V was trimmed by 4 bases and J by 10 bases, leaving 14 bases between them. The CDR3 DNA reads TGTGCCAGCAGCTCCCCTCCATCAAGCGAGCAGTTCTTC. Translation: CASSSPPSSEQFF.

The V gene is TRBV7-3, the J gene TRBJ2-7; 7 bases fit TRBD1. The CDR3 is 15 residues long. The trim removed 5 bases at V and 6 bases at J, leaving 13 bases unmatched. In germline, CDR1 is SGHTA, CDR2 FQGTGA. CDR3 nucleotide sequence: TGTGCCAGCAGCGAAAGAGGGGGCTTGGCAGGCGAGCAGTACTTC. Its protein is CASSERGGLAGEQYF.

The CDR3 here is CASSLTGTVEAFF. The CDR3 DNA reads TGTGCCAGCTCACTAACCGGGACAGTAGAAGCTTTCTTT. The chain has TRBV18 and TRBJ1-1, with 7 bases aligning to TRBD1. The CDR3 spans 13 residues. Looked up from germline, CDR1 is KGHSH and CDR2 is LQKENI. Trimming removed 4 bases from V and 8 bases from J; junction bases left unmatched: 7.

This sequence joins TRBV7-9 and TRBJ2-5, with D perhaps TRBD2 (6 bases). The CDR3 consists of 15 residues. V was trimmed by 1 base and J by 4 bases, leaving 13 bases between them. CDR1 and CDR2 (germline): SEHNR, FQNEAQ (reference sequence). CDR3 sequence reads: CASSLVTGVSETQYF. The CDR3 nucleotides are TGTGCCAGCAGCTTAGTTACGGGAGTCTCAGAGACCCAGTACTTC.

J is TRBJ2-3 and V is TRBV6-6, with 10 nucleotides matching TRBD2. From germline, CDR1 is MNHNY and CDR2 SVGAGI (reference sequence). Trimming removed 5 bases from V and 1 base from J; junction bases left unmatched: 3. The CDR3 sequence is 15 residues long. The DNA for the CDR3 is TGTGCCAGCAGTAGCGGGGGGGCAGGCACAGATACGCAGTATTTT. This encodes CASSSGGAGTDTQYF.

This sequence joins TRBV5-6 and TRBJ2-7; 7 bases are a match to TRBD1. Per germline, CDR1 SGHDT and CDR2 YYEEEE. J lost 4 bases, V lost 2 bases, and 3 bases had no gene match. This CDR3 has 13 amino acids. The DNA for the CDR3 is TGTGCCAGCAGCTTTGGGGACAGTTACGAGCAGTACTTC. Its translation: CASSFGDSYEQYF.

This clone was counted between two and nine times. The rearrangement uses TRBV11-2 and TRBJ2-7; 12 bases are a match to TRBD2. CDR1 is SGHAT and CDR2 is FQNNGV in the germline V gene. The CDR3 has 15 amino acids. Germline trimming cut 6 bases from V and 2 bases from J; bases unmatched to any gene: 5. DNA of the CDR3: TGTGCCAGCAGAATTGGACTAGCGGGAACCTACGAGCAGTACTTC. The encoded protein is CASRIGLAGTYEQYF.

The chain links TRBV7-8 to TRBJ2-5, with 12 bases matching TRBD2. V dropped 1 base and J dropped 5; count of bases not matched to a gene: 11. This CDR3 contains 18 residues. Germline V gene sequence: CDR1 SGHVS, CDR2 FQNEAQ. In DNA, the CDR3 is TGTGCCAGCAGCTTAGGCCCCAGACTAGCGGGAGTTGGCGAGACCCAGTACTTC. Its translation is CASSLGPRLAGVGETQYF.

This clone appeared a few times. The chain carries TRBV13 and TRBJ1-6; D not certain. Germline V gene sequence: CDR1 PRHDT, CDR2 FYEKMQ (reference sequence). With 4 bases removed from V and 0 bases from J, the gap between germline ends came to 19 bases. The CDR3 is made up of 19 amino acids. CDR3 sequence: CASSSALHARSSYNSPLHF. DNA of the CDR3: TGTGCCAGCAGCTCGGCACTACACGCTCGTAGCTCCTATAATTCACCCCTCCACTTT.

The chain couples TRBV27 to TRBJ2-7; maybe TRBD1 (5 bases). Germline CDR1 and CDR2: MNHEY and SMNVEV (reference sequence). Trimming shortened V by 6 bases and J by 6 bases, and 9 bases separated the two germline ends. This CDR3 is 11 amino acids long. The CDR3 sequence is CASRWGGEQYF. Here the CDR3 DNA reads TGTGCCAGCAGGTGGGGCGGCGAGCAGTACTTC.

This clone was seen many times. The CDR3: CASSSRTVVNLYNEQFF. The CDR3 DNA follows: TGTGCCAGCAGTTCACGGACAGTAGTGAATCTCTACAATGAGCAGTTCTTC. The chain is built from TRBV28 and TRBJ2-1, with a tentative D call TRBD1 (6 bases). Per germline, CDR1 MDHEN and CDR2 SYDVKM. The CDR3 is made up of 17 amino acids. Trimming took 4 bases from V and 3 from J, leaving 19 bases between them.

This sequence joins TRBV13 and TRBJ2-2, with 7 bases lining up with TRBD2. Germline V lookup: CDR1 PRHDT, CDR2 FYEKMQ (reference sequence). This CDR3 has 16 residues. J lost 0 bases, V lost 6 bases, and 7 bases had no gene match. Here the CDR3 DNA reads TGTGCCAGCAGGACAGATCTAGCGGCGAACACCGGGGAGCTGTTTTTT. Protein product: CASRTDLAANTGELFF.

This chain uses TRBV4-2 with TRBJ2-4, with D maybe TRBD1 (6 bases). Trimming shortened V by 0 bases and J by 9 bases, and 15 bases separated the two germline ends. The CDR3 length is 15 residues. Germline loops: CDR1 LGHNA, CDR2 YNFKEQ. The chain's CDR3 is CASSQEWTARSIQYF. CDR3 DNA sequence: TGTGCCAGCAGCCAAGAATGGACAGCCAGGAGCATTCAGTACTTC.

In this sample, this clone turned up once. V gene TRBV27 combines with J gene TRBJ2-5; no firm D call. Germline CDR1 and CDR2: MNHEY and SMNVEV (reference sequence). V lost 5 bases and J lost 4, with 11 bases in between. This CDR3 is built from 13 residues. CDR3 residues: CASSLSWPETQYF. CDR3 nucleotide sequence: TGTGCCAGCAGTCTCTCCTGGCCAGAGACCCAGTACTTC.

V and J are TRBV6-2 or TRBV6-3 and TRBJ2-3; D is ambiguous. This CDR3 contains 13 residues. V lost 2 bases and J 1 base, leaving 4 bases between the germline ends. Germline V gives CDR1 MNHEY, CDR2 SVGEGT. The CDR3 loop reads CASSYTGTDTQYF. The CDR3, as DNA: TGTGCCAGCAGTTACACAGGCACAGATACGCAGTATTTT.

The rearrangement joins TRBV18 to TRBJ2-3, with TRBD1 matching 9 bases. With 3 bases clipped from V and 3 bases from J, the junction kept 4 bases outside the gene matches. Germline loops: CDR1 KGHSH, CDR2 LQKENI. This CDR3 spans 15 amino acids. CDR3 region: CASSPRDRVTDTQYF. CDR3 nucleotide sequence: TGTGCCAGCTCACCCCGGGACAGGGTAACAGATACGCAGTATTTT.

The chain joins TRBV4-3 to TRBJ2-1; 7 positions match TRBD2. The germline gives CDR1 LGHNA, CDR2 YSLEER. Unmatched junction bases numbered 3, after V lost 4 bases and J lost 0 bases. The CDR3 covers 15 residues. CDR3 coding DNA: TGCGCCAGCAGCCTTAGCGGGTCCTCCTACAATGAGCAGTTCTTC. Protein product: CASSLSGSSYNEQFF.